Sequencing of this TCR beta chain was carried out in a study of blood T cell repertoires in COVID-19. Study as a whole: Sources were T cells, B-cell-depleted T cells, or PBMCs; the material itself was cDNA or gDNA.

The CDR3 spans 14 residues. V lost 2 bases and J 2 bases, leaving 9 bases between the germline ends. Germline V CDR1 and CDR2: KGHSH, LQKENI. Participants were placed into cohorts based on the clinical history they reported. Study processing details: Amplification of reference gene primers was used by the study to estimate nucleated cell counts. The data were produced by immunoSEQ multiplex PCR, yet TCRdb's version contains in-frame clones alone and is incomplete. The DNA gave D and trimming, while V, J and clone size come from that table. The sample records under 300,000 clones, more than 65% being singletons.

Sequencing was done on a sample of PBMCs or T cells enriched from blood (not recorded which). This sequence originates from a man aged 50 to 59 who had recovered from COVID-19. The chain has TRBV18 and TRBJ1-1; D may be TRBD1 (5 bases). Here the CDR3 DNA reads TGTGCCAGCTCACCAGAAGGACAAAACACTGAAGCTTTCTTT. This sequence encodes CASSPEGQNTEAFF.